This T cell receptor (beta chain) was sequenced for a study of shared clonotypes between healthy human individuals. CD45RO-negative CD8 cells positively selected for CCR7 made up the naive population, which excluded terminally differentiated effector memory CD45RA+ cells. None of the donors, who were healthy HIV-negative adults, had recently had acute infections or vaccinations. Every donor was a Caucasian adult from Nashville, Tennessee. Of note for this clone: Mismatch with germline at one junction end may stem from a read error.

Genomic DNA (from each subset) was split evenly across several immunoSEQ plates. This table comes from immunoSEQ multiplex PCR, and its TCRdb copy is limited to in-frame clones, with some not included. The sample comprises roughly 2 million clones, about 95% of which are singletons, and 1.1% rests with the top ten. Germline V gene sequence: CDR1 SGHVS, CDR2 FQNEAQ. The CDR3 runs 13 residues. This rearrangement joins TRBV7-8 to TRBJ2-7, with unresolved D. This sequence originates from a man younger than 35 in good health. The sample consisted of naive CD8+ T cells sorted from blood. The CDR3 coding sequence is TGTGCCAGCACCTTATTGGCTTGGGACGAGCAGTACTTC. Translation gives CASTLLAWDEQYF.